The next 15 T cell receptor beta chains were all read from a single sample in a study of T cells after yellow fever vaccination. MiXCR was run by TCRdb on the 5' RACE reads, yielding one entry per CDR3 protein. The sample includes under 300,000 distinct CDR3 sequences, 10% to 15% of them seen just once. The sample here was CD4+ T cells sorted from PBMCs, taken 45 days after the yellow fever booster vaccination. The receptors here all came from a man aged 25-40 years who received the YFV17D yellow fever vaccine.

In this sample, this clonotype turned up a few times. The chain carries TRBV12-3 or TRBV12-4 and TRBJ1-6; 7 bases fit TRBD1. The CDR3 is 14 amino acids. After removal of 6 bases from V and 9 bases from J, the junction contained 8 bases not matched to a gene. CDR3 sequence (DNA): TGTGCCAGCAGACGGGACAGAGGGAGTTCACCCCTCCACTTT. Residues: CASRRDRGSSPLHF.

The CDR3 spells CASRMTGGAYNEQFF. The CDR3 DNA sequence: TGTGCCAGCAGAATGACAGGGGGCGCCTACAATGAGCAGTTCTTC. V usage is TRBV28 and J usage is TRBJ2-1, with 10 bases that match TRBD1. CDR1 is MDHEN and CDR2 is SYDVKM in the germline V gene. V shed 6 bases, J shed 2 bases, and the junction held 4 bases outside the gene matches. The CDR3 loop spans 15 amino acids.

The chain's CDR3 is CASSLEGKDTQYF. Written as DNA, the CDR3 is TGCGCCAGCAGCTTGGAGGGGAAAGATACGCAGTATTTT. The chain uses TRBV5-1 and TRBJ2-3; perhaps TRBD1 as D (5 bases). V was clipped by 0 bases and J by 5 bases, with 7 bases between them. The CDR3 loop spans 13 amino acids. Germline V gene data show CDR1 as SGHRS and CDR2 as YFSETQ.

The rearrangement joins TRBV6-1 to TRBJ2-2; D not certain. The CDR3 is 16 amino acids. V was shortened by 6 bases and J by 0 bases, with 14 bases between the two germline ends. Germline-derived CDR1 and CDR2 are MNHNS and SASEGT. The CDR3 bases are TGTGCCAGCAGCCGCGCTGTGGGGACGAACACCGGGGAGCTGTTTTTT. This sequence encodes CASSRAVGTNTGELFF.

This clonotype occurred a few times. This chain connects TRBV7-9 to TRBJ1-1; unclear D gene. From germline, CDR1 is SEHNR and CDR2 FQNEAQ (reference sequence). CDR3 length equals 13 residues. V lost 2 bases, J lost 1 base, and 5 bases lay in between. For the CDR3, the DNA is TGTGCCAGCAGCTTACGTGAGAACACTGAAGCTTTCTTT. Its translation is CASSLRENTEAFF.

This clonotype occurred a few times. The chain links TRBV18 to TRBJ2-7, with 7 bases identical to TRBD1. Germline V gives CDR1 KGHSH, CDR2 LQKENI. Losses at the gene ends were 6 bases for V and 2 bases for J; bases not matched to a gene: 10. This CDR3 has 15 residues. The CDR3 spells CASSSGGQETYEQYF. CDR3 nucleotide sequence: TGTGCCAGCTCTTCCGGAGGACAGGAAACCTACGAGCAGTACTTC.

This clonotype was recorded a few times. V and J are TRBV12-3 or TRBV12-4 and TRBJ1-5; D remains unclear. This CDR3 has 15 amino acids. Trimming left V 3 bases short and J 0 bases short, with 9 bases between. The DNA of the CDR3 is TGTGCCAGCAGTTTGGGAGGAAATAGCAATCAGCCCCAGCATTTT. It is translated as CASSLGGNSNQPQHF.

This clonotype came up a few times. Germline is not matched at one junction end, which may reflect a read error. This sequence joins TRBV12-3 or TRBV12-4 and TRBJ2-1; possibly TRBD1 for D (6 bases). The CDR3 extends over 12 amino acids. CDR3 sequence: CASSLGGPKPSF. In DNA form, the CDR3 reads TGTGCCAGCAGTTTAGGGGGGCCCAAGCCAAGCTTC.

This clonotype showed up just a few times. The rearrangement links TRBV7-9 to TRBJ2-7; D gene uncertain. From germline, CDR1 is SEHNR and CDR2 FQNEAQ (reference sequence). This CDR3 spans 13 amino acids. Between the trimmed V and J ends, which lost 2 bases and 5 bases, there was a span of 10 bases. The CDR3, as DNA: TGTGCCAGCAGCTTACCAGGAACCCACGAGCAGTACTTC. The encoded protein is CASSLPGTHEQYF. Full variable domain (remainder filled in from reference TRBV7-9 and TRBJ2-7): DTGVSQNPRHKITKRGQNVTFRCDPISEHNRLYWYRQTLGQGPEFLTYFQNEAQLEKSRLLSDRFSAERPKGSFSTLEIQRTEQGDSAMYLCASSLPGTHEQYFGPGTRLTVT.

This clonotype showed up just a few times. The chain employs TRBV20-1 and TRBJ1-5; D is undetermined. Trimming pared 0 bases from V and 6 bases from J, leaving 6 bases between. This CDR3 region has 12 residues. Germline-derived CDR1 and CDR2 are DFQATT and SNEGSKA (reference sequence). CDR3 amino acids: CSARDGTQPQHF. The CDR3, as DNA: TGCAGTGCTAGAGATGGAACTCAGCCCCAGCATTTT.

The chain is built from TRBV6-1 and TRBJ1-2; D might be TRBD1 (5 bases). The length of the CDR3 is 15 residues. Germline V gene lookup returns CDR1 MNHNS and CDR2 SASEGT. The V gene lost 6 bases and the J gene lost 6 bases, with 20 bases spanning the gap. The CDR3 nucleotides read TGTGCCAGCAGCCACCCCCAAAGGGGAGGCGATGGCTACACCTTC. It specifies CASSHPQRGGDGYTF.

The chain recombines TRBV5-1 with TRBJ1-1, with D tentatively TRBD1 (5 bases). CDR1 and CDR2 from the germline V gene are SGHRS and YFSETQ. The CDR3 covers 15 residues. Trimming stripped 1 base from V and 4 bases from J, with 14 bases between. CDR3 region: CASSLLRGRGTEAFF. CDR3 DNA sequence: TGCGCCAGCAGCTTGCTTAGGGGACGGGGCACTGAAGCTTTCTTT.

The chain recombines TRBV24-1 with TRBJ2-1; perhaps TRBD1 as D (6 bases). The germline V and J ends were trimmed by 1 base and 7 bases, with 16 bases remaining between them. Germline V gives CDR1 KGHDR, CDR2 SFDVKD. The CDR3 runs to 16 residues. CDR3 in amino acids: CATSDLIRAGANEQFF. The DNA for the CDR3 is TGTGCCACCAGTGATTTAATTAGGGCAGGGGCAAATGAGCAGTTCTTC.

This clonotype appeared a few times. The gene calls are TRBV20-1 and TRBJ2-1; 13 bases are shared with TRBD2. Per the germline V gene, CDR1 is DFQATT and CDR2 is SNEGSKA (reference sequence). V gave up 6 bases and J gave up 8 bases; unmatched junction bases: 7. CDR3 length: 14 residues. The chain's CDR3 is CSASGTSGVYEQFF. CDR3 DNA: TGCAGTGCAAGTGGGACTAGCGGGGTCTATGAGCAGTTCTTC.

There are a few counts of this clonotype. The chain links TRBV15 to TRBJ2-3, with 7 bases matching TRBD1. The CDR3 has 16 residues. After removal of 3 bases from V and 3 bases from J, the junction contained 9 bases not matched to a gene. Germline V gives CDR1 LNHNV, CDR2 YYDKDF (reference sequence). CDR3 loop: CATSRQGTVGTDTQYF. CDR3 sequence (DNA): TGTGCCACCAGCAGGCAAGGGACAGTTGGGACAGATACGCAGTATTTT.